The 28 T cell receptor beta chains below were found in one sample sequenced in a study of shared T cell receptors in the human thymus (dated by TCRdb to the early 2020s). The library was produced with the immunoSEQ multiplex PCR assay. The table comes from immuneACCESS by way of TCRdb, which keeps in-frame sequences with V and J called. Part of the clones is missing from these tables; in studies checked, under half for an unresolved V gene and the rest for unknown reasons. The sample has 600,000 or so clones on record, around 87% of them singletons. Roughly 0.0086% of the sample lies in the top ten. This sample also appeared in a second study, on human thymus T cells.

Sequencing was performed on thymocytes. The receptor set was obtained from a boy under two years old with a congenital heart defect. Donor details come from another sample of the same person, matched by shared clones.

The chain couples TRBV19 to TRBJ2-1; TRBD1 might be the D (5 bases). CDR1 LNHDA and CDR2 SQIVND come from the germline V gene (reference sequence). Trimming cost V 6 bases and J 6 bases, with 12 bases left between them. The CDR3 has 13 amino acids. The CDR3 DNA sequence: TGTGCCAGTAGGCAGGGCCCTTTCAATGAGCAGTTCTTC. Protein: CASRQGPFNEQFF.

V and J are TRBV9 and TRBJ2-5; 11 bases match TRBD2. The germline V gene has CDR1 SGDLS and CDR2 YYNGEE. Germline trimming cut 4 bases from V and 5 bases from J; bases unmatched to any gene: 16. This CDR3 spans 18 amino acids. In nucleotides, the CDR3 is TGTGCCAGCAGCCCCCAATCACTAGCGGGAGTAGGGGCGGAGACCCAGTACTTC. Protein: CASSPQSLAGVGAETQYF.

The V gene is TRBV19, the J gene TRBJ1-5; D is undetermined. V was trimmed by 3 bases and J by 0 bases, leaving 24 bases between them. The germline gives CDR1 LNHDA, CDR2 SQIVND (reference sequence). The CDR3 length is 20 residues. The CDR3 loop is CASSINSESPGEGSNQPQHF. DNA for the CDR3: TGTGCCAGTAGTATTAATTCGGAAAGCCCGGGAGAGGGTAGCAATCAGCCCCAGCATTTT.

The chain uses TRBV6-6 and TRBJ2-5; 9 nucleotides match TRBD1. V dropped 5 bases and J dropped 5; count of bases not matched to a gene: 9. Germline CDR1 reads MNHNY; CDR2 reads SVGAGI (reference sequence). The CDR3 extends over 15 amino acids. The CDR3 sequence: CASSDTTGGAETQYF. DNA of the CDR3: TGTGCCAGCAGTGATACCACAGGGGGCGCGGAGACCCAGTACTTC.

The genes are TRBV7-8 and TRBJ2-5; possible D gene TRBD2, 5 bases. The CDR3 covers 15 residues. The germline CDR1 and CDR2 sequences are SGHVS and FQNEAQ. The V and J ends lost 2 bases and 3 bases respectively, with 13 bases between them. The CDR3 sequence: CASSLWRNREETQYF. The CDR3 region has the DNA TGTGCCAGCAGCTTATGGAGGAACAGAGAAGAGACCCAGTACTTC.

The rearrangement uses TRBV19 and TRBJ1-2; D is undetermined. Per germline, CDR1 LNHDA and CDR2 SQIVND (reference sequence). V lost 8 bases and J lost 8, with 12 bases in between. CDR3 length: 11 amino acids. CDR3 bases: TGTGCCAGTCGTAGGGAGTTCGGCTACACCTTC. The encoded protein is CASRREFGYTF. Supplemented by reference TRBV19 and TRBJ1-2, the full variable domain reads DGGITQSPKYLFRKEGQNVTLSCEQNLNHDAMYWYRQDPGQGLRLIYYSQIVNDFQKGDIAEGYSVSREKKESFPLTVTSAQKNPTAFYLCASRREFGYTFGSGTRLTVV.

The chain joins TRBV25-1 to TRBJ2-7; D ambiguous. The CDR3 is 14 amino acids. Trimming stripped 4 bases from V and 2 bases from J, with 12 bases between. Germline CDR1 is MGHDK and CDR2 is SYGVNS. The CDR3 DNA follows: TGTGCCAGCAGTGGATCTCGAGCCCCCTACGAGCAGTACTTC. Its translation: CASSGSRAPYEQYF.

The genes are TRBV5-5 and TRBJ2-7; 8 bases align to TRBD1. CDR1 and CDR2 (germline): SGHKS, YYEKEE (reference sequence). The CDR3 runs 14 residues. V lost 0 bases to trimming and J lost 9 bases; unmatched junction nucleotides: 8. CDR3 coding DNA: TGTGCCAGCAGCTTGGGAGACGGGACAGGACCGCAGTACTTC. Protein sequence: CASSLGDGTGPQYF.

This clone was seen just once. This chain connects TRBV4-1 to TRBJ2-7; 10 bases align to TRBD1. This CDR3 spans 16 amino acids. Per germline, CDR1 MGHRA and CDR2 YSYEKL. Losses at the gene ends were 2 bases for V and 3 bases for J; bases not matched to a gene: 7. CDR3 DNA sequence: TGCGCCAGCAGCCAACTCCGGGACAGGGGTTTCTACGAGCAGTACTTC. Translation gives CASSQLRDRGFYEQYF.

This clone was observed a few times. The chain links TRBV5-6 to TRBJ1-2, with 7 positions matching TRBD1. Per germline, CDR1 SGHDT and CDR2 YYEEEE. The CDR3 loop spans 15 amino acids. V lost 4 bases, J lost 3 bases, and 9 bases stayed unmatched. The CDR3 nucleotides are TGTGCCAGCAGCCTCAGGGACAGCGGGTACTATGGCTACACCTTC. Protein product: CASSLRDSGYYGYTF.

The V and J genes are TRBV27 and TRBJ1-1; 7 nucleotides match TRBD1. CDR3 length: 14 amino acids. The V gene's germline CDR1 is MNHEY and CDR2 SMNVEV (reference sequence). Trimming took 5 bases from V and 1 from J; bases not matched to a gene: 4. CDR3 sequence reads: CASSARTGNTEAFF. CDR3 nucleotide sequence: TGTGCCAGCAGTGCAAGGACAGGGAACACTGAAGCTTTCTTT.

V gene TRBV28 combines with J gene TRBJ1-6; possibly TRBD1 for D (5 bases). V dropped 0 bases and J dropped 5 bases, with 26 bases sitting between them. The germline CDR1 and CDR2 sequences are MDHEN and SYDVKM. The CDR3 sequence is 21 residues long. The chain's CDR3 is CASSLCNRFDRSSRDNSPLHF. CDR3 DNA: TGTGCCAGCAGTTTATGTAACAGGTTTGATCGGAGTTCTAGGGATAATTCACCCCTCCACTTT. Looking up the rest from reference TRBV28 and TRBJ1-6 gives the full variable domain: DVKVTQSSRYLVKRTGEKVFLECVQDMDHENMFWYRQDPGLGLRLIYFSYDVKMKEKGDIPEGYSVSREKKERFSLILESASTNQTSMYLCASSLCNRFDRSSRDNSPLHFGNGTRLTVT.

This chain joins TRBV7-9 and TRBJ1-3; the match to TRBD1 covers 8 bases. CDR1 and CDR2 from the germline V gene are SEHNR and FQNEAQ (reference sequence). This CDR3 comprises 16 residues. V was pared by 6 bases and J by 3 bases, with 10 bases of the junction left unmatched. The DNA for the CDR3 is TGTGCCAGCAGACATACGGACAGGGCGTATGGAAACACCATATATTTT. Translation gives CASRHTDRAYGNTIYF.

The chain couples TRBV6-5 to TRBJ1-2; D gene uncertain. The CDR3 has 13 amino acids. Per germline, CDR1 MNHEY and CDR2 SVGAGI. V lost 7 bases, J lost 2 bases, and 11 bases lay in between. The CDR3 loop is CASTTGSNYGYTF. The CDR3 DNA is TGTGCCAGCACCACTGGGAGCAACTATGGCTACACCTTC.

The chain has TRBV28 and TRBJ2-5; the match to TRBD2 covers 8 bases. Germline CDR1 is MDHEN and CDR2 is SYDVKM. The CDR3 has 16 amino acids. V shed 3 bases and J 5 bases; nucleotides not matched to a gene: 11. CDR3 coding DNA: TGTGCCAGCAGTTTGTCCGCGGGGGGAGGCGCGGAGACCCAGTACTTC. Its protein is CASSLSAGGGAETQYF.

V is TRBV4-1 and J is TRBJ2-4; 10 bases map to TRBD2. This CDR3 region has 16 residues. Germline CDR1 and CDR2: MGHRA and YSYEKL. V was clipped by 1 base and J by 4 bases; unmatched bases: 4. The DNA for the CDR3 is TGCGCCAGCAGCCAAGGGCTAGCGGGGGTAAAAAACATTCAGTACTTC. Its translation: CASSQGLAGVKNIQYF.

The genes are TRBV9 and TRBJ1-1; tentative D call: TRBD1 (6 bases). Germline CDR1 and CDR2: SGDLS and YYNGEE. The CDR3 consists of 16 residues. The germline V and J ends were trimmed by 3 bases and 1 base, with 16 bases remaining between them. CDR3 in DNA: TGTGCCAGCAGCGCGGAGGACAGTCAGTCGAACACTGAAGCTTTCTTT. As protein: CASSAEDSQSNTEAFF.

The genes are TRBV5-1 and TRBJ2-2; D may be TRBD1 (5 bases). Germline values: CDR1 SGHRS, CDR2 YFSETQ. This CDR3 region has 16 residues. Trimming took 4 bases from V and 1 from J, leaving 14 bases between them. The CDR3 loop is CASSREQEMNTGELFF. The DNA for the CDR3 is TGCGCCAGCAGCAGAGAACAGGAGATGAACACCGGGGAGCTGTTTTTT.

The V and J genes are TRBV15 and TRBJ2-7, with D tentatively TRBD1 (6 bases). V was pared by 4 bases and J by 2 bases, with 15 bases between. Germline V gene sequence: CDR1 LNHNV, CDR2 YYDKDF (reference sequence). This CDR3 spans 15 amino acids. The CDR3 DNA is TGTGCCACCAGCAACCTGGACAGCCCGACCTACGAGCAGTACTTC. Amino acids: CATSNLDSPTYEQYF.

J is TRBJ2-7 and V is TRBV28, with a tentative D call TRBD1 (6 bases). The CDR3 runs 13 residues. V lost 6 bases, J lost 5 bases, and 14 bases lay in between. Germline V gene sequence: CDR1 MDHEN, CDR2 SYDVKM. As DNA, the CDR3 is TGTGCCAGCAGCTCCGGGACAAAGAACGAGCAGTACTTC. This sequence encodes CASSSGTKNEQYF.

Here the CDR3 reads CASMGTSVFNEQFF. The CDR3 DNA reads TGTGCCAGCATGGGGACTAGCGTTTTCAATGAGCAGTTCTTC. This rearrangement joins TRBV27 to TRBJ2-1; 10 nucleotides align to TRBD2. After removal of 7 bases from V and 6 bases from J, the junction contained 6 bases not matched to a gene. Germline V gives CDR1 MNHEY, CDR2 SMNVEV (reference sequence). The CDR3 totals 14 residues.

The V and J genes are TRBV4-3 and TRBJ2-1; TRBD2 aligns across 10 bases. In germline, CDR1 is LGHNA, CDR2 YSLEER. This CDR3 contains 16 residues. V was clipped by 0 bases and J by 8 bases; unmatched bases: 7. CDR3 DNA: TGCGCCAGCAGCCAAGATCCTAGCGGGAGCTCAGATGAGCAGTTCTTC. Protein: CASSQDPSGSSDEQFF.

This clone was found a few times. J is TRBJ2-7 and V is TRBV6-6; perhaps TRBD2 as D (6 bases). Looked up from germline, CDR1 is MNHNY and CDR2 is SVGAGI (reference sequence). The CDR3 is made up of 13 amino acids. Trimming took 5 bases from V and 5 from J, leaving 13 bases between them. The CDR3 loop reads CASSPTRGNEQYF. The CDR3 nucleotides read TGTGCCAGCAGTCCGACTAGGGGCAACGAGCAGTACTTC.

The rearrangement uses TRBV2 and TRBJ2-7; possible D gene TRBD1, 5 bases. The V end lost 3 bases, the J end lost 0 bases, and 6 bases lay between the germline ends. Per the germline V gene, CDR1 is SNHLY and CDR2 is FYNNEI. The length of the CDR3 is 13 residues. CDR3 nucleotide sequence: TGTGCCAGCAGTGAGGACACCTCCTACGAGCAGTACTTC. It encodes CASSEDTSYEQYF.

This rearrangement joins TRBV14 to TRBJ2-7; 7 nucleotides match TRBD1. The CDR3 covers 16 residues. CDR1 and CDR2 (germline): SGHDN, FVKESK. After removal of 3 bases from V and 1 base from J, the junction contained 9 bases not matched to a gene. The CDR3 bases are TGTGCCAGCAGCCACATCGCGGCGACAGGGTCCTACGAGCAGTACTTC. It translates to CASSHIAATGSYEQYF.

This clone has a handful of counts. The chain uses TRBV5-4 and TRBJ2-2; the D is unclear. Looked up from germline, CDR1 is SGHNT and CDR2 is YYREEE (reference sequence). The CDR3 is 13 amino acids. Trimming removed 0 bases at V and 6 bases at J, with 6 bases between. CDR3 bases: TGTGCCAGCAGCTTGGTCCTCGCCGGGGAGCTGTTTTTT. Amino acid sequence: CASSLVLAGELFF.

CDR3 nucleotide sequence: TGTGCCAGCAGTTTACCCGACAGGAAAGCTTTCTTT. This gives the protein CASSLPDRKAFF. The V call is TRBV28, the J call TRBJ1-1; TRBD1 is a possible D gene (6 bases). V was clipped by 2 bases and J by 9 bases, with 10 bases between them. CDR3 size: 12 residues. The germline V gene has CDR1 MDHEN and CDR2 SYDVKM.

The rearrangement joins TRBV4-3 to TRBJ2-7; 11 positions agree with TRBD1. From germline, CDR1 is LGHNA and CDR2 YSLEER. The CDR3 runs to 17 residues. Trimming took 3 bases from V and 1 from J; bases not matched to a gene: 8. CDR3 region: CASSQERGTGGSYEQYF. The CDR3 coding sequence is TGCGCCAGCAGCCAGGAACGGGGGACAGGGGGATCCTACGAGCAGTACTTC.